Listed below are T cell receptor beta chains from one sample, sequenced in a study of PD-1 blockade in classical Hodgkin lymphoma. The repertoire was sequenced with immunoSEQ multiplex PCR; TCRdb's copy has only in-frame clones and lacks some. The sample has 30,000 or so clones, about nine tenths seen once; the top ten hold less than 0.3%. The material was CD4+ T cells from blood, obtained at baseline. These receptors were taken from a human donor with classical Hodgkin lymphoma. The conserved cysteine and the conserved F or W are not part of the CDR3 here. Fields, in order: V gene, J gene, CDR3 protein.

v_call: TRBV7-9; j_call: TRBJ1-2; cdr3_aa: ASSLALTGRYGYT
v_call: TRBV4-1; j_call: TRBJ2-2; cdr3_aa: ASSQARISRTGELF
v_call: TRBV10-3; j_call: TRBJ1-3; cdr3_aa: AISEGDRAPSGNTIY
v_call: TRBV5-1; j_call: TRBJ1-2; cdr3_aa: ASSLSPITGNYGYT
v_call: TRBV6-4; j_call: TRBJ2-1; cdr3_aa: ASSDSGQTYNEQF
v_call: TRBV28; j_call: TRBJ2-3; cdr3_aa: ASRPGLAADTQY
v_call: TRBV4-1; j_call: TRBJ1-4; cdr3_aa: ASSQESAPGEKLF
v_call: TRBV19; j_call: TRBJ1-5; cdr3_aa: ASITTGTGGNQPQH
v_call: TRBV10-3; j_call: TRBJ1-2; cdr3_aa: AITDRGGLYGYT
v_call: TRBV5-1; j_call: TRBJ2-2; cdr3_aa: ASSLVASANTGELF
v_call: TRBV4-1; j_call: TRBJ1-4; cdr3_aa: ASSLRYSNEKLF
v_call: TRBV7-3; j_call: TRBJ2-1; cdr3_aa: ASSRAGVDGRPEQF
v_call: TRBV9; j_call: TRBJ2-7; cdr3_aa: ASSRSGTQGREPYEQY
v_call: TRBV28; j_call: TRBJ1-1; cdr3_aa: ASRLKNTEAF
v_call: TRBV29-1; j_call: TRBJ2-7; cdr3_aa: SVELGLGATYEQY
v_call: TRBV9; j_call: TRBJ2-7; cdr3_aa: ASSVGGSLGIEQY
v_call: TRBV19; j_call: TRBJ1-5; cdr3_aa: ASTISGRNQPQH
v_call: TRBV5-4; j_call: TRBJ2-1; cdr3_aa: ASSLMHAGLTQQF
v_call: TRBV10-2; j_call: TRBJ2-7; cdr3_aa: ASSAARSYEQY
v_call: TRBV5-1; j_call: TRBJ2-5; cdr3_aa: ASSFDTGTSVETQY
v_call: TRBV27; j_call: TRBJ2-1; cdr3_aa: ATRQTLSSYNEQF
v_call: TRBV21-1; j_call: TRBJ2-5; cdr3_aa: ARKDGTLQETQY
v_call: TRBV28; j_call: TRBJ1-5; cdr3_aa: ASSLTPPDRNNQPQH
v_call: TRBV28; j_call: TRBJ2-5; cdr3_aa: ASSSFSGDQETQY
v_call: TRBV5-1; j_call: TRBJ1-2; cdr3_aa: ASSLDLQGYGYT
v_call: TRBV2; j_call: TRBJ2-7; cdr3_aa: ASSDRPYEQY
v_call: TRBV5-1; j_call: TRBJ2-2; cdr3_aa: ASSLERQLTGELF
v_call: TRBV7-7; j_call: TRBJ2-5; cdr3_aa: ASSLDGLAQETQY
v_call: TRBV13; j_call: TRBJ2-3; cdr3_aa: ASSLAGAGGSTNTQY
v_call: TRBV28; j_call: TRBJ2-7; cdr3_aa: ASGRSGLGTSYEQY
v_call: TRBV28; j_call: TRBJ2-7; cdr3_aa: ASGVAGGYEQY
v_call: TRBV19; j_call: TRBJ2-7; cdr3_aa: ASSIFGGREQY
v_call: TRBV4-1; j_call: TRBJ2-2; cdr3_aa: ASSQDLSLAAGELF
v_call: TRBV6-1; j_call: TRBJ1-1; cdr3_aa: ASSEVGTGGKAF
v_call: TRBV28; j_call: TRBJ1-1; cdr3_aa: ASSLLGRGADTEAF
v_call: TRBV5-1; j_call: TRBJ2-7; cdr3_aa: ASSLAGEQY
v_call: TRBV10-3; j_call: TRBJ2-1; cdr3_aa: AISGYNEQF
v_call: TRBV4-2; j_call: TRBJ1-5; cdr3_aa: ASSQGPFPNQPQH
v_call: TRBV28; j_call: TRBJ1-1; cdr3_aa: ASSGDGHTEAF
v_call: TRBV19; j_call: TRBJ2-3; cdr3_aa: ASSQSRKGTVSTDTQY
v_call: TRBV5-4; j_call: TRBJ1-2; cdr3_aa: ASRAGQGRDPLYGYT